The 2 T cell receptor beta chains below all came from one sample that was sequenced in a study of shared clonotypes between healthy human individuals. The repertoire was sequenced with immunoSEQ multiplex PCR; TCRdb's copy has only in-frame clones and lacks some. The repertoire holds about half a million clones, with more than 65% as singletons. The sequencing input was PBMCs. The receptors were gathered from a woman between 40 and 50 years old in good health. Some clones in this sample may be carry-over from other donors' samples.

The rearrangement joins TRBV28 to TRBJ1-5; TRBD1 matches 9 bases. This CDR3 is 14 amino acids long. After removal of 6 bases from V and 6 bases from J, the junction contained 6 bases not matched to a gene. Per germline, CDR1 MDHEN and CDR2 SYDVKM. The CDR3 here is CASRTQGAVQPQHF. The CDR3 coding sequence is TGTGCCAGCAGGACACAGGGGGCGGTTCAGCCCCAGCATTTT.

The CDR3: CARWCRYPRGYGYTF. The CDR3 nucleotides are TGTGCCAGATGGTGTAGATACCCTAGGGGATATGGCTACACCTTC. The chain combines TRBV19 with TRBJ1-2; possibly TRBD1 for D (5 bases). The CDR3 is 15 residues long. Germline V gene data show CDR1 as LNHDA and CDR2 as SQIVND (reference sequence). Trimming stripped 9 bases from V and 5 bases from J, with 22 bases between.